The clone carrying this T cell receptor (beta chain) appeared a few times. The CDR3 is 13 amino acids. Germline lookup yields CDR1 KGHSH and CDR2 LQKENI. Trimming stripped 3 bases from V and 7 bases from J, with 12 bases between. The sample is drawn from a study of blood T cell repertoires in COVID-19. Study-wide context: Material from acute and convalescent COVID-19 was sourced from the United States, Italy and Spain. The cDNA or gDNA used as material had been derived from T cells, B-cell-depleted T cells, or PBMCs.

In the authors' workflow: Amplifying reference gene primers gave estimates of nucleated cell counts. Only in-frame clones appear in the TCRdb table, and some are missing; sequencing was by immunoSEQ multiplex PCR. V, J and clone size are taken as reported in that table, and D and trimming were inferred from the DNA itself. The sample shows more than 55,000 clones, less than 75% of them seen only once. The receptor's source is a woman aged 70 to 79 with acute or convalescent COVID-19. The source material was peripheral blood. V and J are TRBV18 and TRBJ1-1; no firm D call. The CDR3 DNA reads TGTGCCAGCTCACCGTGGAGCGCCTATGAAGCTTTCTTT. This gives the protein CASSPWSAYEAFF.